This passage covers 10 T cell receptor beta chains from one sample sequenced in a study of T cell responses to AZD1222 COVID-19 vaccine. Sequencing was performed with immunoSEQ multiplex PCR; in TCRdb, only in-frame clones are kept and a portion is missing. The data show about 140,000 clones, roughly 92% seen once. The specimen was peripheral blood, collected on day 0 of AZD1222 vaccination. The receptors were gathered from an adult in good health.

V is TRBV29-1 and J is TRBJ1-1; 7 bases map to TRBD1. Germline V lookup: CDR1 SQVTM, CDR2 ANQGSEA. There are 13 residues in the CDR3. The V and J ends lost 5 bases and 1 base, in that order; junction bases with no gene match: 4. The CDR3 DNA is TGCAGCGTTACCAGGGGGGGGAACACTGAAGCTTTCTTT. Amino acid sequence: CSVTRGGNTEAFF.

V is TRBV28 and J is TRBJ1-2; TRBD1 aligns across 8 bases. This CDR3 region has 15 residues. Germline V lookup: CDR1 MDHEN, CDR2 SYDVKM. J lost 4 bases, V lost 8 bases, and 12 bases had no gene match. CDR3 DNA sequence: TGTGCCAGCTTTGGCCCAGGGGGCGCGGGCTATGGCTACACCTTC. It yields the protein CASFGPGGAGYGYTF.

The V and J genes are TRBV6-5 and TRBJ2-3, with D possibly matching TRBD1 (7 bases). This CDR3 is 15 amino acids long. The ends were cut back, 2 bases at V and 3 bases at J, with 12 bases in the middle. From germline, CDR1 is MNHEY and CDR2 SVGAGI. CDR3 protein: CASSYKGAGTDTQYF. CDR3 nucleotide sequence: TGTGCCAGCAGTTACAAGGGGGCGGGGACAGATACGCAGTATTTT.

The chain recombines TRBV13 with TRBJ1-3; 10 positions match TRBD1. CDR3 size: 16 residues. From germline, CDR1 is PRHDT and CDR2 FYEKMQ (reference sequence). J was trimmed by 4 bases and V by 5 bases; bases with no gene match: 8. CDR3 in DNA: TGTGCCAGCAGCGGGGACAGGGGCCCGGGGGGAAACACCATATATTTT. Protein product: CASSGDRGPGGNTIYF.

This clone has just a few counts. CDR3 region: CASSFWAKWDLRTTEAFF. CDR3 in DNA: TGTGCCAGCAGCTTTTGGGCCAAATGGGATCTTAGAACCACTGAAGCTTTCTTT. This chain connects TRBV5-6 to TRBJ1-1; D not certain. V lost 2 bases and J 4 bases, leaving 24 bases between the germline ends. CDR1 SGHDT and CDR2 YYEEEE come from the germline V gene. This CDR3 is 18 amino acids long.

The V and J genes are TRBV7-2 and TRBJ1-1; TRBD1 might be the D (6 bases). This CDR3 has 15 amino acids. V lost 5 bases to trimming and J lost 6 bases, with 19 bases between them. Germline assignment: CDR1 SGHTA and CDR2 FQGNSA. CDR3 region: CASSRNTGRISEAFF. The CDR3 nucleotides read TGTGCCAGCAGCCGTAATACAGGGCGGATCTCTGAAGCTTTCTTT.

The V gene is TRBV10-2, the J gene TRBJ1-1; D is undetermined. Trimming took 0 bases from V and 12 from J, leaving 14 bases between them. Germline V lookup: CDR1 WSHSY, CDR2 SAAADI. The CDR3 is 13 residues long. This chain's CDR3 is CASSESSFGRPFF. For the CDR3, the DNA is TGCGCCAGCAGTGAGTCCTCTTTCGGGCGTCCTTTCTTT.

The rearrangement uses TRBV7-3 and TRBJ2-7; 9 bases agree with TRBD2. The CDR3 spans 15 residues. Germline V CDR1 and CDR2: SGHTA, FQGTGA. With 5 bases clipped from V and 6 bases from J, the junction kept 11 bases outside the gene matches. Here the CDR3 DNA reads TGTGCCAGCAGCCCTTACGGTAGCGGGAGTGGCGAGCAGTACTTC. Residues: CASSPYGSGSGEQYF.

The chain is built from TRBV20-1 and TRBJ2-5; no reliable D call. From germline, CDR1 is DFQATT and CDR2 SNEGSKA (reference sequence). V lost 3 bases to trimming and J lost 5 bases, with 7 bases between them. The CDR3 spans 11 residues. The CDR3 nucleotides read TGCAGTGCTAGTATCATCGAGACCCAGTACTTC. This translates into CSASIIETQYF.

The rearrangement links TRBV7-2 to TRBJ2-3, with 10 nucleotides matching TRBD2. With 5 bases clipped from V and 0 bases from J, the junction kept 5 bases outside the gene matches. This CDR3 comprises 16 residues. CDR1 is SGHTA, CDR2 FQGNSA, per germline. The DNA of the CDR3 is TGTGCCAGCAGCCATGGACTAGCGGTTAGCACAGATACGCAGTATTTT. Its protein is CASSHGLAVSTDTQYF.